This is a list of T cell receptor beta chains from one sample in a study of blood T cell repertoires in COVID-19. Measured with immunoSEQ multiplex PCR; TCRdb has only the in-frame clones, and not every one. The table includes 190,000 or so clones, more than 85% detected once. Sequencing was performed on peripheral blood. The receptors come from a man between 40 and 49 years old with active or convalescent COVID-19. CDR3s include the opening cysteine and the closing phenylalanine or tryptophan. D genes are given only for firm matches. Only part of the rows carry a size: once, few, many, or a class if the clone is expanded.

d_call j_call v_call clone_size cdr3_aa
TRBD1 TRBJ2-7 TRBV7-2 - CASSFRDRPYEQYF
TRBD1 TRBJ2-6 TRBV28 - CASSVDRYSGANVLTF
- TRBJ2-7 TRBV5-4 - CASSLEGASEQYF
- TRBJ2-7 TRBV7-2 - CASSFSRGSSYEQYF
TRBD1 TRBJ2-3 TRBV4-3 - CASSSQGKGTDTQYF
TRBD2 TRBJ2-5 TRBV19 - CASSMRLAGGPRQETQYF
- TRBJ1-2 TRBV7-9 once CASSHRQNYGYTF
- TRBJ2-7 TRBV11-2 - CASSLARGVRRNEQYF
- TRBJ1-2 TRBV6-6 once CASRRIGYTF
- TRBJ1-2 TRBV11-2 - CASSLGSYGYTF
- TRBJ1-5 TRBV4-2 - CASSQETDRATNQPQHF
TRBD1 TRBJ2-2 TRBV28 once CASSLDRAGELFF
- TRBJ1-4 TRBV30 - CAWSVLKGRNEKLFF
TRBD1 TRBJ2-3 TRBV5-1 - CASSGTGVITTDTQYF
TRBD1 TRBJ1-2 TRBV2 - CARQGLIVGYTF
TRBD1 TRBJ2-1 TRBV6-5 - CASSLKGQGIDEQFF
- TRBJ1-3 TRBV6-1 - CASSVSPAGAGNTIYF
TRBD1 TRBJ1-4 TRBV18 - CASSLGQGEKLFF
TRBD1 TRBJ1-2 TRBV5-1 - CASRIGTASNYGYTF
- TRBJ2-1 TRBV3-1/TRBV3-2 once CASSQDTRLVSNEQFF
- TRBJ2-7 TRBV12-5 - CASGGQGPYEQYF
- TRBJ1-2 TRBV25-1 few CASSVENGYTF
TRBD2 TRBJ2-5 TRBV9 - CASSIAGGLRETQYF
TRBD2 TRBJ2-6 TRBV5-1 - CASSRSGESSGANVLTF